Below, 19 T cell receptor beta chains from the same sample are listed, as sequenced in a study of vaccination and CD4 T cells after COVID-19 (dated 2022 in TCRdb). No cognate antigen is known for these TCRs. The library was prepared using PCR. The sequencing machine was an Illumina iSeq 100. TCR sequencing of DNA from cultured CD4+ T cells used the Oncomine TCR Beta short-read assay at the Johns Hopkins FTIC core. The public sequencing data were trimmed at Q25 with fastp and processed into clonotypes with MiXCR by TCRdb, which kept only in-frame beta chains. CDR3 protein sequences are deduplicated, and each keeps its most common genes and DNA. The sample has 5,600 or so distinct CDR3 sequences on record, under 35% of them singletons. The leading ten clones occupy approximately 11% of the sample. The label giving this sample's treatment or condition can be read as: roughly ten-day PBMC culture with coronavirus spike peptide pools or control peptides (ViraFEST assay).

The input for sequencing was CD4+ T cells from blood, cultured in vitro, taken after SARS-CoV-2 vaccination. The receptors originated from a human donor who had recovered from COVID-19.

In this sample, this clonotype is medium-sized. The chain employs TRBV7-2 and TRBJ2-1; TRBD2 agrees at 11 bases. After removal of 5 bases from V and 3 bases from J, the junction contained 6 bases not matched to a gene. Germline V gene sequence: CDR1 SGHTA, CDR2 FQGNSA. CDR3 size: 16 residues. This CDR3 is CASSVASGRIYNEQFF. For the CDR3, the DNA is TGTGCCAGCAGCGTGGCTAGCGGGAGGATCTACAATGAGCAGTTCTTC.

This clonotype was detected only a few times. The chain uses TRBV20-1 and TRBJ2-7; 13 nucleotides match TRBD2. V lost 3 bases, J lost 7 bases, and 3 bases stayed unmatched. The CDR3 covers 13 residues. In germline, CDR1 is DFQATT, CDR2 SNEGSKA (reference sequence). The chain's CDR3 is CSASGLAGVEQYF. DNA of the CDR3: TGCAGTGCTAGTGGACTAGCGGGAGTGGAGCAGTACTTC.

This clonotype was seen more than once but under ten times. This chain connects TRBV20-1 to TRBJ2-7; D tentatively reads TRBD1 or TRBD2 (5 bases each). In germline, CDR1 is DFQATT, CDR2 SNEGSKA (reference sequence). The V gene lost 2 bases and the J gene lost 3 bases, with 11 bases spanning the gap. The CDR3 covers 13 residues. The DNA for the CDR3 is TGCAGTGCTAGACTCGGGGCCAGCTACGAGCAGTACTTC. Translation gives CSARLGASYEQYF.

In its sample, this clonotype ranks as medium-sized (0.01 to 0.1%). The chain employs TRBV6-1 and TRBJ1-2; tentatively, D is TRBD1 (6 bases). Germline values: CDR1 MNHNS, CDR2 SASEGT. V gave up 5 bases and J gave up 6 bases, with 19 bases separating them. The CDR3 sequence is 15 residues long. The chain's CDR3 is CASSPGGGALNGYTF. In DNA, the CDR3 is TGTGCCAGCAGTCCCGGGGGGGGGGCTTTGAATGGCTACACCTTC.

The chain couples TRBV19 to TRBJ1-5, with D perhaps matching TRBD1 (6 bases). The CDR3 loop spans 14 amino acids. V lost 3 bases and J 4 bases, leaving 10 bases between the germline ends. Germline loops: CDR1 LNHDA, CDR2 SQIVND (reference sequence). The CDR3, as DNA: TGTGCCAGTAGTATTTGGGGGGCTAATCAGCCCCAGCATTTT. Protein sequence: CASSIWGANQPQHF.

V and J are TRBV7-9 and TRBJ2-5, with 11 bases that match TRBD2. Germline loops: CDR1 SEHNR, CDR2 FQNEAQ (reference sequence). The trim removed 4 bases at V and 5 bases at J, leaving 12 bases unmatched. CDR3 length: 17 residues. The CDR3 loop is CASSSLAGGPVLETQYF. CDR3 sequence (DNA): TGTGCCAGCAGCTCCTTAGCGGGGGGGCCGGTCCTTGAGACCCAGTACTTC.

The chain combines TRBV20-1 with TRBJ1-3, with TRBD1 matching 7 bases. This CDR3 region has 14 residues. Germline CDR1 is DFQATT and CDR2 is SNEGSKA (reference sequence). V lost 5 bases and J lost 2; bases outside the gene matches: 6. The CDR3 protein is CSAAQGKTGNTIYF. DNA for the CDR3: TGCAGTGCTGCACAGGGGAAAACTGGAAACACCATATATTTT.

This clonotype has just one count. The V call is TRBV6-5, the J call TRBJ1-5, with D hard to call. This CDR3 has 15 residues. Germline-derived CDR1 and CDR2 are MNHEY and SVGAGI. Trimming stripped 0 bases from V and 2 bases from J, with 8 bases between. CDR3 amino acids: CASSYSMAGNQPQHF. The CDR3, as DNA: TGTGCCAGCAGTTACTCAATGGCAGGCAATCAGCCCCAGCATTTT.

This sequence joins TRBV7-2 and TRBJ2-3, with D perhaps assigned TRBD1 or TRBD2 (5 bases each). The germline V and J ends were trimmed by 5 bases and 1 base, with 10 bases remaining between them. The CDR3 sequence is 14 residues long. The germline V gene has CDR1 SGHTA and CDR2 FQGNSA. DNA of the CDR3: TGTGCCAGCAGCCGGGACGTCGGCACAGATACGCAGTATTTT. The encoded protein is CASSRDVGTDTQYF.

The rearrangement links TRBV6-2 or TRBV6-3 to TRBJ1-6; D perhaps matches TRBD1 (5 bases). The germline V gene has CDR1 MNHEY and CDR2 SVGEGT. The CDR3 is 15 amino acids. The V end was cut by 6 bases, the J end by 3 bases, with 12 bases between. In nucleotides, the CDR3 is TGTGCCAGCAGGTATGCAGGGCACTATAATTCACCCCTCCACTTT. Its protein is CASRYAGHYNSPLHF.

V is TRBV20-1 and J is TRBJ2-1; D is perhaps TRBD1 (6 bases). The CDR3 has 15 residues. In germline, CDR1 is DFQATT, CDR2 SNEGSKA (reference sequence). With 2 bases removed from V and 9 bases from J, the gap between germline ends came to 20 bases. This CDR3 is CSARPNQGTHLEQFF. Written as DNA, the CDR3 is TGCAGTGCTAGACCCAACCAGGGGACCCACCTTGAGCAGTTCTTC.

This clonotype is medium-sized within its sample. This chain joins TRBV7-9 and TRBJ1-1; a weak D match, TRBD1 (5 bases). Per the germline V gene, CDR1 is SEHNR and CDR2 is FQNEAQ (reference sequence). The CDR3 spans 13 residues. V dropped 5 bases and J dropped 3 bases, with 10 bases sitting between them. CDR3 region: CASSVDSYTEAFF. The CDR3 bases are TGTGCCAGCAGCGTTGACAGTTACACTGAAGCTTTCTTT.

V and J are TRBV19 and TRBJ2-6, with TRBD1 identical over 9 bases. This CDR3 region has 14 residues. The trim removed 5 bases at V and 10 bases at J, leaving 6 bases unmatched. Germline V gene sequence: CDR1 LNHDA, CDR2 SQIVND (reference sequence). CDR3 nucleotides: TGTGCCAGTAGTTTGGCGGGACAGGGTAACGTCCTGACTTTC. This gives the protein CASSLAGQGNVLTF. Complete variable domain (other parts from reference TRBV19 and TRBJ2-6): DGGITQSPKYLFRKEGQNVTLSCEQNLNHDAMYWYRQDPGQGLRLIYYSQIVNDFQKGDIAEGYSVSREKKESFPLTVTSAQKNPTAFYLCASSLAGQGNVLTFGAGSRLTVL.

The chain has TRBV6-2 or TRBV6-3 and TRBJ2-7; 11 bases agree with TRBD2. The junction had 15 bases not matched to a gene; V was cut back by 8 bases and J by 3 bases. The CDR3 length is 17 residues. Germline V gene data show CDR1 as MNHEY and CDR2 as SVGEGT. The CDR3 DNA reads as TGTGCCAGCGCCCCCTTTAGCGGGAGGGCAAAAAACTACGAGCAGTACTTC. Protein: CASAPFSGRAKNYEQYF.

By share of the sample, this clonotype is medium-sized. The J gene is TRBJ1-2, the V gene TRBV20-1; 11 nucleotides align to TRBD1. After removal of 6 bases from V and 8 bases from J, the junction contained 8 bases not matched to a gene. Per the germline V gene, CDR1 is DFQATT and CDR2 is SNEGSKA (reference sequence). The CDR3 runs 13 residues. The DNA of the CDR3 is TGCAGTGCGGACAGGGGGCTCGTCGTGGGCTACACCTTC. Translation: CSADRGLVVGYTF.

This clonotype came up a few times. V gene TRBV6-1 combines with J gene TRBJ2-3; possibly TRBD2 for D (5 bases). CDR3 length: 14 amino acids. Trimming removed 6 bases from V and 8 bases from J, with 18 bases in between. Germline V gives CDR1 MNHNS, CDR2 SASEGT. CDR3 in DNA: TGTGCCAGCAGGACTACCAAGAACAGCGGTACGCAGTATTTT. Residues: CASRTTKNSGTQYF.

V usage is TRBV7-9 and J usage is TRBJ1-2; no firm D call. Germline V gives CDR1 SEHNR, CDR2 FQNEAQ (reference sequence). The CDR3 has 14 residues. The V and J ends lost 2 bases and 1 base respectively, with 8 bases between them. The CDR3 region has the DNA TGTGCCAGCAGCTTATACGGCGATAACTATGGCTACACCTTC. It yields the protein CASSLYGDNYGYTF.

The V gene is TRBV6-2 or TRBV6-3, the J gene TRBJ2-7, with D unclear. With 7 bases removed from V and 7 bases from J, the gap between germline ends came to 17 bases. Germline values: CDR1 MNHEY, CDR2 SVGEGT. The CDR3 extends over 13 amino acids. This chain's CDR3 is CASKSDGPREQYF. CDR3 coding DNA: TGTGCCAGCAAGTCGGACGGCCCTCGGGAGCAGTACTTC.

The chain is built from TRBV20-1 and TRBJ1-3; a weak D match, TRBD1 (6 bases). The CDR3 loop spans 14 amino acids. V was pared by 3 bases and J by 2 bases, with 11 bases between. In germline, CDR1 is DFQATT, CDR2 SNEGSKA (reference sequence). The CDR3 reads CSASPGVTGNTIYF. CDR3 DNA: TGCAGTGCTAGTCCAGGGGTTACTGGAAACACCATATATTTT.